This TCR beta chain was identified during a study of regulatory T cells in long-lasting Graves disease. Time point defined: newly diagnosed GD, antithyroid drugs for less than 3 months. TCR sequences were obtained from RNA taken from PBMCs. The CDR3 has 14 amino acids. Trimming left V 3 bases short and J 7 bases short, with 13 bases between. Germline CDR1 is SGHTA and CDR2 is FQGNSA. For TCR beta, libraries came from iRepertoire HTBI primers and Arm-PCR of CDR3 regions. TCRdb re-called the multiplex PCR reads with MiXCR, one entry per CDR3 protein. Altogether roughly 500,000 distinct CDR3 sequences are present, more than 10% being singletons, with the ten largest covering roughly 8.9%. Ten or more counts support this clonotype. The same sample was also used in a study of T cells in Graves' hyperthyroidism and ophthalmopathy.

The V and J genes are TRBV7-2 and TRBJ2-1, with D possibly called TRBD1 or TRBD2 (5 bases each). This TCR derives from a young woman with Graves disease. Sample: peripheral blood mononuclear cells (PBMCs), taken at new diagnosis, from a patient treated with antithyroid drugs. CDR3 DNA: TGTGCCAGCAGCTTGGCAGGGAGCTTGAATGAGCAGTTCTTC. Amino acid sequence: CASSLAGSLNEQFF.